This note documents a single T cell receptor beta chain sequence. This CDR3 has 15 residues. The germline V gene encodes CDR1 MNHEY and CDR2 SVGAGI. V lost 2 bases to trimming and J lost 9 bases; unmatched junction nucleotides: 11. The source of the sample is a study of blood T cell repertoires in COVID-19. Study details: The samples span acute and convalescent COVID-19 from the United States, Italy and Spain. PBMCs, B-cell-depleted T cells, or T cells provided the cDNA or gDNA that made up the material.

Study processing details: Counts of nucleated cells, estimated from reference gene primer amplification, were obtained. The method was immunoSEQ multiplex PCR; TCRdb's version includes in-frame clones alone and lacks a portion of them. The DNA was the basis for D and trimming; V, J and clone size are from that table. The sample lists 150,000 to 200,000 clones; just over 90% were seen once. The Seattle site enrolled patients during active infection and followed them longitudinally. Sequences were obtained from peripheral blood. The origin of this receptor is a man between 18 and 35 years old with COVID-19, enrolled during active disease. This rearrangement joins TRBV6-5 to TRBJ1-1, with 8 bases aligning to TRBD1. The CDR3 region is CASSYPPGQGAKAFF. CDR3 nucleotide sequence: TGTGCCAGCAGTTACCCGCCGGGCCAGGGGGCGAAAGCTTTCTTT.